Listed below are T cell receptor beta chains from one sample, sequenced in a study of blood T cell repertoires in COVID-19. TCRdb's copy holds only in-frame clones and misses some; the assay was immunoSEQ multiplex PCR. The sample has 310,000 or so clones; roughly 82% are singletons. The sequenced material came from peripheral blood. The receptors were sampled from a woman aged 50 to 65 with acute or convalescent COVID-19. CDR3s include the opening cysteine and the closing phenylalanine or tryptophan. D genes are given only for firm matches. Size is stated for part of the rows, as once, few or many counts, or as a class when the clone is expanded.

cdr3_aa: CASSLGRQSSYEQYF; cdr3_nt: TGTGCCAGCAGCTTAGGGCGACAGAGCTCCTACGAGCAGTACTTC; j_call: TRBJ2-7; v_call: TRBV11-3; clone_size: .; d_call: .
cdr3_aa: CASSPWGSGLYEQYF; cdr3_nt: TGTGCCAGCAGTCCCTGGGGTAGCGGGCTCTACGAGCAGTACTTC; j_call: TRBJ2-7; v_call: TRBV27; clone_size: .; d_call: TRBD2
cdr3_aa: CASSPFPPLPSGEQYF; cdr3_nt: TGTGCCAGCAGCCCTTTTCCTCCCCTCCCTTCCGGCGAGCAGTACTTC; j_call: TRBJ2-7; v_call: TRBV12-1; clone_size: once; d_call: .
cdr3_aa: CASSLEGSGYEQYF; cdr3_nt: TGTGCCAGCAGCTTAGAGGGAAGCGGCTACGAGCAGTACTTC; j_call: TRBJ2-7; v_call: TRBV7-6; clone_size: .; d_call: .
cdr3_aa: CASSELDSGYTF; cdr3_nt: TGTGCCAGCAGTGAACTCGACTCTGGCTACACCTTC; j_call: TRBJ1-2; v_call: TRBV25-1; clone_size: .; d_call: .
cdr3_aa: CASSQLDGQETQYF; cdr3_nt: TGTGCCAGCAGCCAACTAGACGGGCAAGAGACCCAGTACTTC; j_call: TRBJ2-5; v_call: TRBV5-5; clone_size: few; d_call: .
cdr3_aa: CASSLSYRGRNQPQHF; cdr3_nt: TGTGCCAGCAGTTTATCCTACAGGGGTCGCAATCAGCCCCAGCATTTT; j_call: TRBJ1-5; v_call: TRBV27; clone_size: .; d_call: TRBD1
cdr3_aa: CATRTSAGGYGYTF; cdr3_nt: TGTGCCACCAGAACCAGCGCGGGAGGCTATGGCTACACCTTC; j_call: TRBJ1-2; v_call: TRBV15; clone_size: .; d_call: .
cdr3_aa: CAIRQDRGHEKLFF; cdr3_nt: TGTGCCATCAGGCAGGACAGGGGGCATGAAAAACTGTTTTTT; j_call: TRBJ1-4; v_call: TRBV10-3; clone_size: few; d_call: TRBD1
cdr3_aa: CASSITGIEAFF; cdr3_nt: TGTGCCAGCAGCATCACAGGGATAGAAGCTTTCTTT; j_call: TRBJ1-1; v_call: TRBV5-4; clone_size: .; d_call: .
cdr3_aa: CASSLGQSGGLVGGEQYF; cdr3_nt: TGTGCCAGCAGCCTAGGCCAGAGCGGGGGCCTGGTGGGGGGCGAGCAGTACTTC; j_call: TRBJ2-7; v_call: TRBV3-1/TRBV3-2; clone_size: .; d_call: TRBD2
cdr3_aa: CASSQWTGNTEAFF; cdr3_nt: TGCGCCAGCAGCCAGTGGACAGGGAACACTGAAGCTTTCTTT; j_call: TRBJ1-1; v_call: TRBV4-1; clone_size: once; d_call: TRBD1